A single sample gave rise to the 25 T cell receptor beta chains below, sequenced in a study of Tregs in tolerant kidney transplant recipients. The assay was immunoSEQ multiplex PCR, and TCRdb's table has in-frame clones only and misses some. The top ten hold approximately 0.3% of the sample, which has 75,000 to 80,000 clones, under 95% seen once. The specimen comprised Tregs from blood, sampled before the transplant. The source is a human donor who received a combined kidney and bone marrow transplant.

V gene TRBV5-1 combines with J gene TRBJ2-3, with 13 bases fitting TRBD2. CDR3 length equals 14 residues. The ends lost 5 bases at V and 6 bases at J; junction bases unmatched: 3. The germline gives CDR1 SGHRS, CDR2 YFSETQ. The CDR3 is CASRRTSGSDTQYF. Written as DNA, the CDR3 is TGCGCCAGCAGGAGGACTAGCGGGAGTGATACGCAGTATTTT.

The chain has TRBV4-1 and TRBJ2-5, with a tentative D call TRBD2 (6 bases). The CDR3 loop spans 15 amino acids. Between the trimmed V and J ends, which lost 0 bases and 7 bases, there was a span of 15 bases. From germline, CDR1 is MGHRA and CDR2 YSYEKL. The DNA of the CDR3 is TGCGCCAGCAGCCAAGAAAGTCCCCTAGCGTTGACCCAGTACTTC. Protein product: CASSQESPLALTQYF.

This chain links TRBV19 with TRBJ1-1; D perhaps matches TRBD1 (6 bases). In germline, CDR1 is LNHDA, CDR2 SQIVND (reference sequence). The CDR3 runs to 17 residues. Trimming pared 5 bases from V and 0 bases from J, leaving 19 bases between. The CDR3 DNA sequence: TGTGCCAGTAGTTTTCAAAGACAGGTCCTTATGAACACTGAAGCTTTCTTT. As protein: CASSFQRQVLMNTEAFF.

This chain uses TRBV30 with TRBJ1-5; D gene ambiguous. The CDR3 loop spans 14 amino acids. Trimming removed 0 bases at V and 4 bases at J, with 10 bases between. The germline gives CDR1 GTSNPN, CDR2 SVGIG (reference sequence). The CDR3 here is CAWSVGARNQPQHF. The CDR3 coding sequence is TGTGCCTGGAGTGTAGGCGCGAGGAATCAGCCCCAGCATTTT.

The V gene is TRBV10-3, the J gene TRBJ2-1, with TRBD2 identical over 14 bases. The CDR3 loop spans 14 amino acids. Germline trimming cut 6 bases from V and 10 bases from J; bases unmatched to any gene: 5. In germline, CDR1 is ENHRY, CDR2 SYGVKD. The CDR3 is CAIRPGLAGEEQFF. In DNA, the CDR3 is TGTGCCATCAGACCGGGACTAGCGGGAGAAGAGCAGTTCTTC.

The chain has TRBV6-6 and TRBJ1-1; D gene unclear. The CDR3 has 13 amino acids. Germline V gene sequence: CDR1 MNHNY, CDR2 SVGAGI (reference sequence). Trimming stripped 0 bases from V and 5 bases from J, with 7 bases between. The CDR3: CASSYSGMTEAFF. The CDR3 DNA reads as TGTGCCAGCAGTTACTCCGGGATGACTGAAGCTTTCTTT.

The V call is TRBV19, the J call TRBJ2-5; TRBD2 aligns across 8 bases. J gave up 4 bases and V 5 bases, and 3 bases lay outside the gene matches. CDR1 and CDR2 from the germline V gene are LNHDA and SQIVND (reference sequence). This CDR3 spans 13 amino acids. CDR3 bases: TGTGCCAGTAGTCGGGGGGGCGCAGAGACCCAGTACTTC. Its translation is CASSRGGAETQYF.

The rearrangement links TRBV18 to TRBJ2-5; 16 bases fit TRBD2. The J call may be mistaken, given a closer DNA end match to TRBJ2-7. CDR1 KGHSH and CDR2 LQKENI come from the germline V gene. The CDR3 runs to 20 residues. CDR3 sequence: CASSQTPGRGTSGRANEQYF. Written as DNA, the CDR3 is TGTGCCAGCTCACAAACCCCGGGACGGGGGACTAGCGGGAGGGCTAACGAGCAGTACTTC.

The CDR3 region has the DNA TGTGCCAGTACCCAGGACAGAGAAGCTTTCTTT. Its translation is CASTQDREAFF. The chain joins TRBV19 to TRBJ1-1; TRBD1 is a possible D gene (6 bases). The V end was cut by 7 bases, the J end by 8 bases, with 11 bases between. In germline, CDR1 is LNHDA, CDR2 SQIVND (reference sequence). The CDR3 spans 11 residues.

The gene calls are TRBV5-1 and TRBJ2-3; D is possibly TRBD2 (5 bases). The V gene lost 2 bases and the J gene lost 2 bases, with 15 bases spanning the gap. The CDR3 contains 16 residues. The V gene's germline CDR1 is SGHRS and CDR2 YFSETQ. CDR3 DNA: TGCGCCAGCAGCTTCACCCCCCCGGGAAACACAGATACGCAGTATTTT. As protein: CASSFTPPGNTDTQYF.

The rearrangement uses TRBV6-6 and TRBJ1-1; no definite D call. Trimming took 4 bases from V and 7 from J, leaving 10 bases between them. This CDR3 is built from 12 residues. CDR1 is MNHNY and CDR2 is SVGAGI in the germline V gene (reference sequence). CDR3 sequence (DNA): TGTGCCAGCAGTTGGGGAGACAATGAAGCTTTCTTT. Translated, it gives CASSWGDNEAFF.

The chain joins TRBV4-1 to TRBJ2-7; 13 nucleotides line up with TRBD2. The CDR3 is 16 residues long. Germline lookup yields CDR1 MGHRA and CDR2 YSYEKL. V shed 1 base and J 4 bases; nucleotides not matched to a gene: 4. This CDR3 reads CASSQGGTSGIYEQYF. CDR3 DNA: TGCGCCAGCAGCCAAGGGGGGACTAGCGGGATTTACGAGCAGTACTTC.

The J gene is TRBJ1-1, the V gene TRBV5-4, with a tentative D call TRBD1 (5 bases). The germline V and J ends were trimmed by 0 bases and 1 base, with 10 bases remaining between them. The CDR3 extends over 15 amino acids. Germline loops: CDR1 SGHNT, CDR2 YYREEE (reference sequence). CDR3 in DNA: TGTGCCAGCAGCTTGGCTCTGGGGGGGAACACTGAAGCTTTCTTT. It translates to CASSLALGGNTEAFF. The whole variable domain, remainder taken from reference TRBV5-4 and TRBJ1-1, is ETGVTQSPTHLIKTRGQQVTLRCSSQSGHNTVSWYQQALGQGPQFIFQYYREEENGRGNFPPRFSGLQFPNYSSELNVNALELDDSALYLCASSLALGGNTEAFFGQGTRLTVV.

The genes are TRBV7-9 and TRBJ1-4; TRBD1 matches at 8 bases. CDR1 is SEHNR and CDR2 is FQNEAQ in the germline V gene (reference sequence). Germline trimming cut 5 bases from V and 4 bases from J; bases unmatched to any gene: 3. The CDR3 loop spans 14 amino acids. CDR3 sequence (DNA): TGTGCCAGCAGCCTCGACAGGGGTAATGAAAAACTGTTTTTT. It codes for CASSLDRGNEKLFF.

About this clone itself: The junction departs from the called germline gene at one end, perhaps through a read error. This chain connects TRBV6-5 to TRBJ1-3, with D possibly TRBD1 on 5 matching bases. Germline assignment: CDR1 MNHEY and CDR2 SVGAGI. The CDR3 has 16 residues. Here the CDR3 DNA reads TGTGCCAGCAGTTCCCGCTCGGGGACGAAAGGAAGCACCATATATTTT. It encodes CASSSRSGTKGSTIYF.

J is TRBJ2-7 and V is TRBV27; TRBD2 agrees at 9 bases. The length of the CDR3 is 17 residues. V shed 7 bases and J 6 bases; nucleotides not matched to a gene: 19. Germline V gene sequence: CDR1 MNHEY, CDR2 SMNVEV (reference sequence). The CDR3 nucleotides are TGTGCCAGCACCAAAGAATTCCGTAGCGGGAGTAGATCCGAGCAGTACTTC. It encodes CASTKEFRSGSRSEQYF.

J is TRBJ2-7 and V is TRBV10-3; TRBD2 matches at 12 bases. The germline CDR1 and CDR2 sequences are ENHRY and SYGVKD. The CDR3 has 19 residues. The V gene end was trimmed by 3 bases and the J gene end by 7 bases; junction bases not matched to a gene: 19. DNA for the CDR3: TGTGCCATCAGTGAAGCCCCGGGGCTAGCGGGAGGGACTTTGCGTGAGCAGTACTTC. This gives the protein CAISEAPGLAGGTLREQYF.

The V call is TRBV4-1, the J call TRBJ2-1; 9 nucleotides agree with TRBD2. The germline CDR1 and CDR2 sequences are MGHRA and YSYEKL. V trimming: 8 bases; J trimming: 10 bases; junction bases outside the gene matches: 12. This CDR3 region has 14 residues. The CDR3 DNA reads TGCGCCAGCGGCCGGATAGCGGGGGTAGGGGAGCAGTTCTTC. Amino acids: CASGRIAGVGEQFF.

The rearrangement joins TRBV5-1 to TRBJ2-2; D perhaps matches TRBD2 (6 bases). CDR3 length equals 14 residues. Trimming took off 4 bases at V and 8 bases at J, with 15 bases between the two ends. Germline V gives CDR1 SGHRS, CDR2 YFSETQ. The CDR3 spells CASSEGLQSGELFF. The DNA for the CDR3 is TGCGCCAGCAGCGAGGGACTCCAATCTGGGGAGCTGTTTTTT.

The V and J genes are TRBV28 and TRBJ1-3, with D unresolved. Trimming removed 6 bases at V and 4 bases at J, with 16 bases between. Germline CDR1 reads MDHEN; CDR2 reads SYDVKM. This CDR3 contains 15 residues. The CDR3 sequence: CASSARAGLGNTIYF. DNA of the CDR3: TGTGCCAGCAGCGCTCGGGCCGGTCTGGGAAACACCATATATTTT.

The J gene is TRBJ2-1, the V gene TRBV4-2; D may be TRBD2 (7 bases). The CDR3 is made up of 19 amino acids. Looked up from germline, CDR1 is LGHNA and CDR2 is YNFKEQ. V shed 1 base and J shed 3 bases, with 22 bases lying between them. This chain's CDR3 is CASSQVEGGTMPYYNEQFF. CDR3 DNA sequence: TGTGCCAGCAGCCAAGTTGAAGGGGGGACTATGCCCTACTACAATGAGCAGTTCTTC.

The J gene is TRBJ1-2, the V gene TRBV6-1; possibly TRBD1 for D (6 bases). Germline CDR1 reads MNHNS; CDR2 reads SASEGT. V shed 6 bases and J shed 7 bases, with 18 bases lying between them. This CDR3 region has 14 residues. The CDR3, as DNA: TGTGCCAGCAGCAGGACAGTCGTTGGTCGTGGCTACACCTTC. Translation gives CASSRTVVGRGYTF.

The V call is TRBV28, the J call TRBJ2-1; D could derive from TRBD1 or TRBD2 (5 bases each). Germline-derived CDR1 and CDR2 are MDHEN and SYDVKM. V lost 3 bases, J lost 0 bases, and 12 bases lay in between. The CDR3 loop spans 16 amino acids. The CDR3 nucleotides are TGTGCCAGCAGTTTCCTCGGGGCGAGCTCCTACAATGAGCAGTTCTTC. Translation gives CASSFLGASSYNEQFF. Combining the CDR3 with reference TRBV28 and TRBJ2-1 gives the whole variable domain DVKVTQSSRYLVKRTGEKVFLECVQDMDHENMFWYRQDPGLGLRLIYFSYDVKMKEKGDIPEGYSVSREKKERFSLILESASTNQTSMYLCASSFLGASSYNEQFFGPGTRLTVL.

The chain couples TRBV5-1 to TRBJ1-6, with TRBD1 identical over 7 bases. V dropped 0 bases and J dropped 5; count of bases not matched to a gene: 8. The CDR3 covers 17 residues. CDR1 and CDR2 (germline): SGHRS, YFSETQ. The CDR3 coding sequence is TGCGCCAGCAGCTTGGAAGAGGACAGGATACATAATTCACCCCTCCACTTT. Protein sequence: CASSLEEDRIHNSPLHF.

The V gene is TRBV5-1, the J gene TRBJ2-5; D may be TRBD1 (7 bases). Germline V gene lookup returns CDR1 SGHRS and CDR2 YFSETQ. This CDR3 has 16 amino acids. V shed 0 bases and J shed 1 base, with 13 bases lying between them. CDR3 region: CASSLVAGGIQETQYF. The CDR3 DNA follows: TGCGCCAGCAGCTTGGTGGCAGGGGGGATCCAAGAGACCCAGTACTTC.